A selection of T cell receptor beta chains follows, all from one sample in a study of blood T cell repertoires in COVID-19. Sequencing used immunoSEQ multiplex PCR; TCRdb keeps in-frame clones, though not all of them. Of 330,000 or so clones in the sample, 89% are singletons; the top ten hold under 5%. Material: peripheral blood. The receptor source for this set is an older woman with COVID-19, enrolled during active disease. CDR3s include the opening cysteine and the closing phenylalanine or tryptophan. A D gene is named only where the DNA matches it firmly. Expanded clones get a size class; other rows say once, few or many, or leave the size out.

j_gene	abundance	d_gene	v_gene	CDR3nt	CDR3aa
TRBJ1-2	.	TRBD1	TRBV11-2	TGTGCCAGCAGCTTAGCGGGACAGGGGGTTGGCTACACCTTC	CASSLAGQGVGYTF
TRBJ1-2	.	TRBD1	TRBV6-6	TGTGCCAGCAGTTCACCATCGGGGACAGGGGCCTATGGCTACACCTTC	CASSSPSGTGAYGYTF
TRBJ1-6	.	TRBD1	TRBV29-1	TGCAGCGTTTCCAGGGGGCGTGACTCACCCCTCCACTTT	CSVSRGRDSPLHF
TRBJ1-3	once	.	TRBV21-1	TGTGCCAGCAGCCAGCGGGACAGGGTAAACTCTGGAAACACCATATATTTT	CASSQRDRVNSGNTIYF
TRBJ2-7	few	.	TRBV5-6	TGTGCCAGCAGCTCGTCCCTTTCCTACGAGCAGTACTTC	CASSSSLSYEQYF
TRBJ1-5	.	TRBD1	TRBV2	TGTGCCAGCAGTGGTCGACAGGGGGCGCGGAATCAGCCCCAGCATTTT	CASSGRQGARNQPQHF
TRBJ1-6	.	TRBD1	TRBV19	TGTGCCAGTAGTTCCGACAGGGTGGGGTTTTCACCCCTCCACTTT	CASSSDRVGFSPLHF
TRBJ2-5	.	TRBD1	TRBV6-4	TGTGCCAGCAGGAAACAGGGGTTAAGAGAGACCCAGTACTTC	CASRKQGLRETQYF
TRBJ2-1	.	.	TRBV7-3	TGTGCCAGCAGCCCACAACAGTACAATGAGCAGTTCTTC	CASSPQQYNEQFF
TRBJ1-1	once	TRBD1	TRBV15	TGTGCCACCAGCATGACAGGGGCGGGAAACACTGAAGCTTTCTTT	CATSMTGAGNTEAFF
TRBJ1-1	once	.	TRBV18	TGTGCCAGCTCAAGGGGAGTGCAGGGGCTGAACACTGAAGCTTTCTTT	CASSRGVQGLNTEAFF
TRBJ1-2	once	.	TRBV19	TGTGCCAGTAGTATAGATCGCCCAGGGCTTAACTATGGCTACACCTTC	CASSIDRPGLNYGYTF
TRBJ1-5	.	TRBD1	TRBV18	TGTGCCAGCTCACCGGGCGTGGGACAGGGGGAAGGACCCCAGCATTTT	CASSPGVGQGEGPQHF
TRBJ1-1	.	.	TRBV25-1	TGTGCCAGCAGGAGGGCCCTAGAAGCTTTCTTT	CASRRALEAFF
TRBJ2-5	.	.	TRBV11-2	TGTGCCAGCAGTCCGGTACGAACCGGGGAGACCCAGTACTTC	CASSPVRTGETQYF
TRBJ1-1	.	TRBD1	TRBV6-5	TGTGCCAGCACCTGGACAGGGACGAACACTGAAGCTTTCTTT	CASTWTGTNTEAFF
TRBJ1-5	.	TRBD1	TRBV4-1	TGCGCCAGCAGCCCCACAGGGGGCGACAATCAGCCCCAGCATTTT	CASSPTGGDNQPQHF
TRBJ1-2	.	.	TRBV2	TGTGCCAGCAGTACTACAGGGAACTATGGCTACACCTTC	CASSTTGNYGYTF
TRBJ1-1	once	TRBD1	TRBV6-6	TGTGCCAGCAGTCTCGACAGGGTGACTGAAGCTTTCTTT	CASSLDRVTEAFF
TRBJ1-2	.	.	TRBV5-1	TGCGCCAGCAGAATCGGGGGATATGGCTACACCTTC	CASRIGGYGYTF
TRBJ1-6	.	.	TRBV12-3/TRBV12-4	TGTGCCAGCAGCCTAGGGGGTCCTTCACCCCTCCACTTT	CASSLGGPSPLHF
TRBJ1-5	.	.	TRBV5-1	TGCGCCAGCAGCTTGCTCGGGAGCAATCAGCCCCAGCATTTT	CASSLLGSNQPQHF
TRBJ2-1	.	.	TRBV29-1	TGCAGCGTTGCAGGCTACTGGAATGAGCAGTTCTTC	CSVAGYWNEQFF
TRBJ1-5	.	TRBD1	TRBV6-8	TGTGCCAGCAGTTACCCCCCTGGCGGACAGGGGAAAAATCAGCCCCAGCATTTT	CASSYPPGGQGKNQPQHF
TRBJ2-3	.	TRBD2	TRBV9	TGTGCCAGCAGCGGCCAGCGGGGGGTCCGGGATACGCAGTATTTT	CASSGQRGVRDTQYF
TRBJ2-3	.	TRBD2	TRBV19	TGTGCCTCCCAGCGGGGGCCCACACAAAGCACAGATACGCAGTATTTT	CASQRGPTQSTDTQYF
TRBJ1-2	once	TRBD1	TRBV19	TGTGCCAGTAATAACAGGGGTTGGGCTGGCTACACCTTC	CASNNRGWAGYTF
TRBJ1-2	.	TRBD1	TRBV5-6	TGTGCCAGCAGCATAAGGGACAGAAGAAGCTATGGCTACACCTTC	CASSIRDRRSYGYTF
TRBJ1-6	.	TRBD1	TRBV11-2	TGTGCCAGCAGCCGACAGGGCTATAATTCACCCCTCCACTTT	CASSRQGYNSPLHF
TRBJ2-3	.	TRBD2	TRBV4-2	TGTGCCAGCAGCCAAGAACCTAGCGGGGGGGCGGGTACGCAGTATTTT	CASSQEPSGGAGTQYF
TRBJ2-1	.	TRBD1	TRBV7-9	TGTGCCAGCAGCTTAGTCCCAGGACCCACAGGGGCTTTCTTC	CASSLVPGPTGAFF
TRBJ2-2	.	.	TRBV11-3	TGTGCCAGCAGCAATCGCGGGTCCTCGAACACCGGGGAGCTGTTTTTT	CASSNRGSSNTGELFF
TRBJ1-2	.	.	TRBV9	TGTGCCAGCAGCGCACACGGCGGGACGGACTATGGCTACACCTTC	CASSAHGGTDYGYTF
TRBJ1-5	.	TRBD1	TRBV19	TGTGCCACCCACCAGGGGGCAAATCAGCCCCAGCATTTT	CATHQGANQPQHF
TRBJ1-4	.	.	TRBV11-1	TGTGCCAGCAGCTCCCGAGAGAAGGGGGATGAAAAACTGTTTTTT	CASSSREKGDEKLFF
TRBJ1-2	.	.	TRBV2	TGTGCCAGCAGTGAGTCGGGCGGGGAGAATGGCTACACCTTC	CASSESGGENGYTF
TRBJ2-7	.	.	TRBV7-2	TGTGCCAGCAGCTTAGTTGGCCCACCCTACGAGCAGTACTTC	CASSLVGPPYEQYF
TRBJ1-1	.	.	TRBV11-2	TGTGCCAGCAGCCTCAAGCGGACTGAAGCTTTCTTT	CASSLKRTEAFF
TRBJ2-7	.	TRBD1	TRBV19	TGTGCCAGTACCACAATACCGGACAGGCGGATTAGCTCCTACGAGCAGTACTTC	CASTTIPDRRISSYEQYF
TRBJ1-6	.	.	TRBV6-1	TGTGCCAGCAGTGAAGCGGTTCAGGGATGGTCACCCCTCCACTTT	CASSEAVQGWSPLHF
TRBJ2-1	.	.	TRBV19	TGTGCCAGTAGGGAGAGAGAATCTCTCTACAATGAGCAGTTCTTC	CASRERESLYNEQFF
TRBJ1-5	.	.	TRBV7-3	TGTGCCAGCAGCACAGATAAAGGTCAGCCCCAGCATTTT	CASSTDKGQPQHF
TRBJ1-2	.	.	TRBV12-3/TRBV12-4	TGTGCCAGCAGTCCCGCACGGGACTATGGCTACACCTTC	CASSPARDYGYTF
TRBJ1-6	once	.	TRBV27	TGTGCCAGCACGGGCCGGGGAAATAATTCACCCCTCCACTTT	CASTGRGNNSPLHF
TRBJ1-5	.	TRBD1	TRBV28	TGTGCCAGCAGTAAGGTATTGACAGGGGTGAATCAGCCCCAGCATTTT	CASSKVLTGVNQPQHF
TRBJ1-1	.	.	TRBV7-8	TGTGCCAGCAGCCCTCCGCCCGGGTTTGGGACTGAAGCTTTCTTT	CASSPPPGFGTEAFF
TRBJ1-5	.	TRBD1	TRBV27	TGTGCCAGCAGTTTATCAGGCCGACCTTGGACAGGGAAAAGCAATCAGCCCCAGCATTTT	CASSLSGRPWTGKSNQPQHF
TRBJ2-2	.	.	TRBV4-1	TGCGCCAGCAGCCAAGACAGTAACACCGGGGAGCTGTTTTTT	CASSQDSNTGELFF
TRBJ1-3	once	TRBD1	TRBV18	TGTGCCAGCTCATCGCAATACCGGACAGGGGATGGAAACACCATATATTTT	CASSSQYRTGDGNTIYF
TRBJ2-7	.	.	TRBV11-3	TGTGCCAGCAGCTTACGCTCTGGGAGCTCCTACGAGCAGTACTTC	CASSLRSGSSYEQYF
TRBJ2-7	.	.	TRBV10-2	TGCGCCAGCAGCGAGAGACCCCGACACCAGGGGAGCAACGAGCAGTACTTC	CASSERPRHQGSNEQYF
TRBJ1-6	.	.	TRBV9	TGTGCCAGCAGCGGGGGGGGTTCAGGTCGGACAGAATCACCCCTCCACTTT	CASSGGGSGRTESPLHF
TRBJ1-2	few	TRBD1	TRBV10-3	TGTGCCATCAAGGGACAGATTAACTATGGCTACACCTTC	CAIKGQINYGYTF
TRBJ1-5	.	.	TRBV19	TGTGCCAGTAGACACAATCGGGGGTTTGGGGACAATCAGCCCCAGCATTTT	CASRHNRGFGDNQPQHF
TRBJ2-5	.	TRBD1	TRBV7-8	TGTGCCAGCAGCCCAGGGGGTTGGCAGACCCAGTACTTC	CASSPGGWQTQYF
TRBJ1-1	.	.	TRBV7-9	TGTGCCAGCAGCACCGAGGCCCTGAACACTGAAGCTTTCTTT	CASSTEALNTEAFF
TRBJ2-3	.	TRBD1	TRBV19	TGTGCCAGTAGACAGGGGTCCGGCACAGATACGCAGTATTTT	CASRQGSGTDTQYF